The T cell receptor beta chain described here comes from a study of blood T cell repertoires in COVID-19 (dated by TCRdb to 2018 to 2021). In the study overall: The collaborator samples originated in the United States, Italy and Spain and spanned the acute and convalescent phases of COVID-19. The repertoires were released in a freely available public database meant as a resource for research on the immune response to SARS-CoV-2. The prospective study material was composed of cDNA or gDNA derived from T cells, B-cell-depleted T cells, or PBMCs. HLA class I and class II types, where available, came from metadata supplied by the sample provider rather than from assay-based typing. Samples came from the ongoing ImmuneRACE study (first 160 participants) plus 1,254 subjects from 6 global collaborators. The dataset comprised deeply sampled blood TCRbeta repertoires from subjects exposed to, actively infected with, or recovered from COVID-19. Nearly every sample came with metadata listing a de-identified subject ID, COVID-19 status, age in years and sex.

Here is what the overall study found, with its caveats: The amount of clinical and demographic metadata varied by source and participant and was provided uncurated.

One collaborating source in Seattle enrolled patients during active infection and followed them longitudinally through the course of disease. Whole blood was collected in K2EDTA tubes by collaborating institutions according to the institutions' own protocols. For TCRbeta analysis, collaborators shipped samples in one of three forms: frozen whole blood, isolated PBMCs, or DNA extracted from either of those sample types. V ends up 4 bases short and J 0 bases short, with an unmatched junction base count of 2. In the germline V gene, CDR1 corresponds to MGHDK and CDR2 to SYGVNS. Its CDR3 holds 15 amino acids, cysteine through phenylalanine. Only CDR3 DNA is held: 45 bases, read in frame from base 1. TCRbeta CDR3 regions were amplified from genomic DNA using the immunoSEQ Assay, a bias-controlled multiplex PCR. Per the original workflow: Nucleated cell counts per sample were estimated from amplification of reference gene primers within the assay. Sequence reads were collapsed and filtered to measure the absolute abundance of every unique TCRbeta CDR3 rearrangement. For each sample, productive Simpson clonality was calculated as the square root of Simpson's diversity index across productive rearrangements. What TCRdb holds here is the immuneACCESS table cut down to in-frame rearrangements. Part of the clones is not present; checked against another copy, under half of the missing clones reflect an unresolved V gene, and the others are unexplained. V, J and clone size are taken as reported in that table, and D and trimming were inferred from the DNA itself. This sample gives 200,000 to 250,000 clones in total; around 83% of them show up just once. Around 8% of the sample comes from the top ten.

A remark on this clone: Its specific antigen is unknown. Per-base qualities were not stored, and no clone one base away is much larger.

The chain was built from TRBV25-1 and TRBJ1-4; 7 bases in the junction line up with TRBD1. The TCR was taken from a woman of 80 years or more with COVID-19, enrolled during active disease. The sequencing sample was made of peripheral blood. Read as DNA, the sequence is TGTGCCAGCAGTGCGACAGGGCCAACTAATGAAAAACTGTTTTTT. This is translated as CASSATGPTNEKLFF.